In its sample, the clone carrying this T cell receptor (beta chain) was seen a few times. The gene names given are mouse names. The read comes to an end 4 residues before the CDR3 does, leaving the germline J gene to fill in the end. This entry comes from a study of CD8+ T cells in alopecia areata. Combined cutaneous lymph node cells underwent sorting by CD4, CD8alpha, NKG2D, NKG2ACE and additional markers. cDNA reverse transcribed from extracted RNA served as the sequencing template. Clones were read by immunoSEQ multiplex PCR, and TCRdb kept only the in-frame ones, dropping some. Reported are roughly 260,000 clones, none seen only once; the ten largest carry 1.2%. The CDR3 length is 15 residues. The trim removed 4 bases at V and 0 bases at J, leaving 3 bases unmatched. In germline, CDR1 is NSQYPW, CDR2 LRSPGD (reference sequence).

This TCR was sampled from a C3H/HeJ mouse with alopecia areata. The strain bears MHC haplotype H2-k. The chain combines TRBV1 with TRBJ2-1, with 7 bases identical to TRBD2. Sequencing was performed on CD4+ T cells sorted from a lymph node. The chain's CDR3 is CTCSELGSNYAEQFF. CDR3 bases read: TGCACCTGCAGTGAACTGGGGAGTAACTATGCT.